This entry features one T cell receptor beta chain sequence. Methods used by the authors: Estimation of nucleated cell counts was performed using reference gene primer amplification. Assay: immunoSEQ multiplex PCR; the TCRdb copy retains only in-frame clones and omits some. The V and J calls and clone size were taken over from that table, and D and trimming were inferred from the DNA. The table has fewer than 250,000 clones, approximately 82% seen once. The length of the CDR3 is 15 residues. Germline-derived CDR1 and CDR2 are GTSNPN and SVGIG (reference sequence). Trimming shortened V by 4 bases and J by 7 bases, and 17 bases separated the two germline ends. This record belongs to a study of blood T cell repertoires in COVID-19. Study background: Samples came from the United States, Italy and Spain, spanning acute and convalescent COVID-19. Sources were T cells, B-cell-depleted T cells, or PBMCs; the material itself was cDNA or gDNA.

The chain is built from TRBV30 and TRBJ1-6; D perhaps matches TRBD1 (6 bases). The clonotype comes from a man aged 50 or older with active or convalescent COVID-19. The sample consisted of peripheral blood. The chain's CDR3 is CAWNLAGAQNSPLHF. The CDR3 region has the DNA TGTGCCTGGAACCTGGCAGGGGCTCAAAATTCACCCCTCCACTTT.